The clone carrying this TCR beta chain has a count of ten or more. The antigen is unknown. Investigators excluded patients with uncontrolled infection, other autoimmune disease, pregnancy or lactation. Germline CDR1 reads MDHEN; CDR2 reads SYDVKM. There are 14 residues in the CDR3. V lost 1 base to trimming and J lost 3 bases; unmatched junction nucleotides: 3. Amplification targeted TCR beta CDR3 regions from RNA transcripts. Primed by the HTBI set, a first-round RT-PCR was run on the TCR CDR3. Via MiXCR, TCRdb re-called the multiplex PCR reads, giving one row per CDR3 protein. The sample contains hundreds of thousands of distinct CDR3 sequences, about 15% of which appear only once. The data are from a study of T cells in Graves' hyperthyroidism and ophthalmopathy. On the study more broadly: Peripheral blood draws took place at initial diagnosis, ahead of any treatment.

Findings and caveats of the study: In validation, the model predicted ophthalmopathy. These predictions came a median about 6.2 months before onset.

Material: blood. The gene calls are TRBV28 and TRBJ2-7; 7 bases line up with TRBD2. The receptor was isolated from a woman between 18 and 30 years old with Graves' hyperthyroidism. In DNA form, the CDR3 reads TGTGCCAGCAGTTTATATCCGGGGGGCTACGAGCAGTACTTC. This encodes CASSLYPGGYEQYF.